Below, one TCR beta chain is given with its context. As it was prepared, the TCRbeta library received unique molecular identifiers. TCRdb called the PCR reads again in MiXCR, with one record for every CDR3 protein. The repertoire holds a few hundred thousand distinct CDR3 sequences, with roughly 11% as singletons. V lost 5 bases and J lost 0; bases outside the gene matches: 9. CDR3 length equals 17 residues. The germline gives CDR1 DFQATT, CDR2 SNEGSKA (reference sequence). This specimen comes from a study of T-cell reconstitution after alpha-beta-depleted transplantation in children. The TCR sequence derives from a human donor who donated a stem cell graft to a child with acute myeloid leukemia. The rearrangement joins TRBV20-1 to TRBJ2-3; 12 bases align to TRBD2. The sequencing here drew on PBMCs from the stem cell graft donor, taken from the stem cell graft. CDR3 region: CSASGTSGLPSTDTQYF. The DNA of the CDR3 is TGCAGTGCTTCCGGGACTAGCGGGTTACCTAGCACAGATACGCAGTATTTT.